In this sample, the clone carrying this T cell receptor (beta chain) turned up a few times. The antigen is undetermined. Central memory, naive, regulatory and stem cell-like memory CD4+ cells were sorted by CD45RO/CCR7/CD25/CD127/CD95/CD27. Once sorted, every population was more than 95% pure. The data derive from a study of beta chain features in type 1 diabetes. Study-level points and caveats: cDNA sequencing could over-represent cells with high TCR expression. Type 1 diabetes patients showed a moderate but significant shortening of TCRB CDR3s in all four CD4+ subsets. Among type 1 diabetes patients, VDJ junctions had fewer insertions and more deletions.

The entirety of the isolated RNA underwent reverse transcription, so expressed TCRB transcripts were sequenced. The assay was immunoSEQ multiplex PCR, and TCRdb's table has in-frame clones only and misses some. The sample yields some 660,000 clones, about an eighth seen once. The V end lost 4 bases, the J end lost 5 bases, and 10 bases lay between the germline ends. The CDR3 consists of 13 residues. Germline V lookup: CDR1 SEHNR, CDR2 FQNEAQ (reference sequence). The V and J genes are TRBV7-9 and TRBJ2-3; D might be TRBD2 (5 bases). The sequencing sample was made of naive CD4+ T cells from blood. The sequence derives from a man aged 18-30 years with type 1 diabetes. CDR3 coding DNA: TGTGCCAGCAGCTCGCTCCGGGGAGATACGCAGTATTTT. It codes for CASSSLRGDTQYF. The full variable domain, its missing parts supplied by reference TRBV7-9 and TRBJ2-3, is DTGVSQNPRHKITKRGQNVTFRCDPISEHNRLYWYRQTLGQGPEFLTYFQNEAQLEKSRLLSDRFSAERPKGSFSTLEIQRTEQGDSAMYLCASSSLRGDTQYFGPGTRLTVL.